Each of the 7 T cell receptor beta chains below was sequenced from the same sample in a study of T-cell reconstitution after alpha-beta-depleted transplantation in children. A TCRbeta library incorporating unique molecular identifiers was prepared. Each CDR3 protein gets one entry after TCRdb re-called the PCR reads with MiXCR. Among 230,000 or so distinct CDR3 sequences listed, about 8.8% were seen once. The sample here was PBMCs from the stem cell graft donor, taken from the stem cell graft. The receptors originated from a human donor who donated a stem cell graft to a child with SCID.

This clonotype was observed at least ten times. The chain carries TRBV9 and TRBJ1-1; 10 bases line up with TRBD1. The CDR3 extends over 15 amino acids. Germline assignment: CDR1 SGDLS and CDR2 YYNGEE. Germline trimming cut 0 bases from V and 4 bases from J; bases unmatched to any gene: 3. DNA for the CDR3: TGTGCCAGCAGCGTAGACGGACAGGGGGGCACTGAAGCTTTCTTT. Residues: CASSVDGQGGTEAFF.

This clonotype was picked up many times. CDR3 sequence reads: CASRPSDGTNQPQHF. The CDR3 nucleotides read TGCGCCAGCAGACCCTCGGACGGAACCAATCAGCCCCAGCATTTT. The chain couples TRBV5-1 to TRBJ1-5; D unresolved. Per germline, CDR1 SGHRS and CDR2 YFSETQ. This CDR3 is 15 amino acids long. V shed 5 bases and J shed 3 bases, with 15 bases lying between them.

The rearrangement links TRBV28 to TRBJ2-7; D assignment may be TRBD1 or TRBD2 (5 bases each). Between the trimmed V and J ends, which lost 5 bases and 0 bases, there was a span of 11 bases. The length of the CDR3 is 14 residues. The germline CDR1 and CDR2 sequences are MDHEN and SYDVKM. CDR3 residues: CASSNRDVSYEQYF. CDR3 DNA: TGTGCCAGCAGTAACCGGGACGTCTCCTACGAGCAGTACTTC.

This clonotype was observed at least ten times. The CDR3 reads CASSRETRQPQHF. The CDR3 DNA reads TGTGCCAGCAGCCGCGAGACCAGGCAGCCCCAGCATTTT. The gene calls are TRBV7-2 and TRBJ1-5; D unclear. Germline lookup yields CDR1 SGHTA and CDR2 FQGNSA. V was trimmed by 5 bases and J by 7 bases, leaving 12 bases between them. The CDR3 spans 13 residues.

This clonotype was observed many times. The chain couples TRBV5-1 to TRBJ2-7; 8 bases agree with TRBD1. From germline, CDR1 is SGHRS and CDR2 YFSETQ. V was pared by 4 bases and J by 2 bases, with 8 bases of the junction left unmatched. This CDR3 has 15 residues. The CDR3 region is CASSAGTGFTYEQYF. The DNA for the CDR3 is TGCGCCAGCAGCGCCGGGACAGGCTTTACCTACGAGCAGTACTTC.

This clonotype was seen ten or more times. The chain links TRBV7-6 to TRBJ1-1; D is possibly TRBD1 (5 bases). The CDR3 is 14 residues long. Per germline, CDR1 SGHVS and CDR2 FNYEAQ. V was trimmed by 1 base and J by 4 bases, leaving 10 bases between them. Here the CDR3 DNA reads TGTGCCAGCAGCTTAGAAGGGGTGGCCACTGAAGCTTTCTTT. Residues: CASSLEGVATEAFF. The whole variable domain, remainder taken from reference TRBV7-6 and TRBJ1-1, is GAGVSQSPRYKVTKRGQDVALRCDPISGHVSLYWYRQALGQGPEFLTYFNYEAQQDKSGLPNDRFSAERPEGSISTLTIQRTEQRDSAMYRCASSLEGVATEAFFGQGTRLTVV.

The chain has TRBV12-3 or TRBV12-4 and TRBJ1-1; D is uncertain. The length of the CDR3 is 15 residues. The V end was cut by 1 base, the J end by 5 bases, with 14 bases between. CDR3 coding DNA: TGTGCCAGCAGTTTAGGTCGGGCGGGAGGGACTGAAGCTTTCTTT. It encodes CASSLGRAGGTEAFF.